The T cell receptor (beta chain) under discussion was sequenced for a study of T cell responses to AZD1222 COVID-19 vaccine. The study's findings and limits: Vaccine-associated CD4 TCRs ranged over spike, dominating at 160-218 and 743-854. Donors skewed white British and female; clonal diversity was possibly underestimated. Seropositive status at baseline applied to only a handful of AZD1222 recipients.

TCRdb's table, derived via immunoSEQ multiplex PCR, lists solely in-frame clones and lacks some. There are about 120,000 clones in the sample; about 85% occur only once, and 3% lies in the top ten. Germline lookup yields CDR1 MNHNS and CDR2 SASEGT. The CDR3 covers 11 residues. V was pared by 3 bases and J by 3 bases, with 2 bases between. Comment on this clone: Its target is unknown.

This sample comprised peripheral blood, obtained 28 days after the second AZD1222 dose. The receptor was isolated from an adult who received the AZD1222 COVID-19 vaccine. The chain recombines TRBV6-1 with TRBJ1-2; D remains ambiguous. The CDR3 DNA sequence: TGTGCCAGCAGTGATTACTATGGCTACACCTTC. This sequence encodes CASSDYYGYTF.